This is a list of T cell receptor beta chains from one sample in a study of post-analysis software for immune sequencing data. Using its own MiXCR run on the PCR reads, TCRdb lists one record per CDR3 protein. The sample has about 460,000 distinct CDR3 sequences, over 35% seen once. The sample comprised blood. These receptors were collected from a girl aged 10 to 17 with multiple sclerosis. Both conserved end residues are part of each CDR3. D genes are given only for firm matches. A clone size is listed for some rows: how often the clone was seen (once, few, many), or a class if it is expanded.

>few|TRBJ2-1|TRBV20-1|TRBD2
TGCAGTGCTAGGAGGCTAGCGGGAGTGAATGAGCAGTTCTTC
CSARRLAGVNEQFF
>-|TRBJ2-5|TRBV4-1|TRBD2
TGCGCCAGCAGCCAGATAACTAGCGGGAGGCAGACCCAGTACTTC
CASSQITSGRQTQYF
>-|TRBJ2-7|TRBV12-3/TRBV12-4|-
TGTGCCAGCAGGATCCGACCGGGACACCCCTACGAGCAGTACTTC
CASRIRPGHPYEQYF
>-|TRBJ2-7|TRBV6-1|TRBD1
TGTGCCAGCATCAAATCCGGGACAGCATTTTGGGCCTACGAGCAGTACTTC
CASIKSGTAFWAYEQYF
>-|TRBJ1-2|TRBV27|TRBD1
TGTGCCAGCAGTTTATCGTTATCGGGACAGTATGGCTACACCTTC
CASSLSLSGQYGYTF
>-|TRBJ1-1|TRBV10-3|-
TGTGCCATCAGAGCAGCGAACACTGAAGCTTTCTTT
CAIRAANTEAFF
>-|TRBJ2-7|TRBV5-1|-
TGCGCCAGCAGCTTCACGACCAATCCCTACGAGCAGTACTTC
CASSFTTNPYEQYF
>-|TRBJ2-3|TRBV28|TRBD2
TGTGCCAGCAGTTTTTCCGACCGTATAGCGGGATTAGAAGATACGCAGTATTTT
CASSFSDRIAGLEDTQYF
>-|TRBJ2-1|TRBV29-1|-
TGCAGCGTTGAATCGGGACAAACTACGAGGGAGCAGTTCTTC
CSVESGQTTREQFF
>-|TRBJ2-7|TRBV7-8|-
TGTGCCAGCAGCTTACGGCAGTACGAGCAGTACTTC
CASSLRQYEQYF
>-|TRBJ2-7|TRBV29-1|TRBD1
TGCAGCGTCGAGACAGGGGGCTACGAGCAGTACTTC
CSVETGGYEQYF
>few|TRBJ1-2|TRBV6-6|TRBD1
TGTGCCAGCAGACCGACAGGGGGTAACTATGGCTACACCTTC
CASRPTGGNYGYTF
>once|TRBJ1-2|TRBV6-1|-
TGTGCCAGCAGCCACGACCGTGGGGGAAGGGGAAATGGCTACACCTTC
CASSHDRGGRGNGYTF
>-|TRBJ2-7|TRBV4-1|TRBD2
TGCGCCAGCAGCCAAGCTGTAGGACTAGCGGTCGAGCAGTACTTC
CASSQAVGLAVEQYF
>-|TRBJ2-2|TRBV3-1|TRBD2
TGTGCCAGCAGCCAAGATAGTAGCGGGACCGGGGAGCTGTTTTTT
CASSQDSSGTGELFF
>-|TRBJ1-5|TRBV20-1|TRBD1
TGCAGTGCTAACACAGGGGATCAGCCCCAGCATTTT
CSANTGDQPQHF
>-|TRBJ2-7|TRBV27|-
TGTGCCAGCAGTTTACGAAGGGTGCTGCCCAACGAGCAGTACTTC
CASSLRRVLPNEQYF
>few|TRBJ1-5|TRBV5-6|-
TGTGCCAGCAGCCCCGGGAGGTCCCCGAGCAATCAGCCCCAGCATTTT
CASSPGRSPSNQPQHF
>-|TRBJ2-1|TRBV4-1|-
TGCGCCAGCAGCCAAGATAAGGGGAAAGAGCAGTTCTTC
CASSQDKGKEQFF
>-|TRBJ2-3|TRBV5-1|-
TGCGCCAGCAGCTTGGCTGTCGCGGGGGATACGCAGTATTTT
CASSLAVAGDTQYF
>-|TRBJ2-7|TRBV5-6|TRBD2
TGTGCCAGCAGCCCGAGGCCTAGCGGGAGTCTCAACGAGCAGTACTTC
CASSPRPSGSLNEQYF
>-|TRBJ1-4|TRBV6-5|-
TGTGCCAGCAGTCGCCAGAGGGGGGCAAATGAAAAACTGTTTTTT
CASSRQRGANEKLFF
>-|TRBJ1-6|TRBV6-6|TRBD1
TGTGCCAGCAGTGCCCTAGACAGGGGCAGTTCACCCCTCCACTTT
CASSALDRGSSPLHF
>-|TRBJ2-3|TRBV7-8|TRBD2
TGTGCCAGCAGCTTAGTGACTAGCGGGAGTCCAGATACGCAGTATTTT
CASSLVTSGSPDTQYF
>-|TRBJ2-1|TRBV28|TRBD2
TGTGCCAGCAGTAGTCTAGCGGGAGGGGGCAAATACAATGAGCAGTTCTTC
CASSSLAGGGKYNEQFF
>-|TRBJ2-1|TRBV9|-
TGTGCCAGCAGCGACCCAGACAAAGGCTCCTACAATGAGCAGTTCTTC
CASSDPDKGSYNEQFF
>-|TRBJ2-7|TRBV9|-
TGTGCCAGCAGCGTCGGGACAAATGCCAACGAGCAGTACTTC
CASSVGTNANEQYF
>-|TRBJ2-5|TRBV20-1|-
TGCAGTGCTAGAAAACGGGCCGAGGGGGAGACCCAGTACTTC
CSARKRAEGETQYF
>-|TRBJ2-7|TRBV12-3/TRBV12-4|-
TGTGCCAGCGCCACGGAACCCATCTACGAGCAGTACTTC
CASATEPIYEQYF
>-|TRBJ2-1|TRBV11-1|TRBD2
TGTGCCGGCAGCTTCGGCGGGAGGGTCCCTAACAATGAGCAGTTCTTC
CAGSFGGRVPNNEQFF
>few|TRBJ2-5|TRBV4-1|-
TGCGCCAGCAGCCAAGTGGCCCGGGACCCCGGGACCCAGTACTTC
CASSQVARDPGTQYF
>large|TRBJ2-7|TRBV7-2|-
TGTGCCAGCAGCTTCGGCAGGGAATCCTACGAGCAGTACTTC
CASSFGRESYEQYF
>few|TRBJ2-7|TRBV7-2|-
TGTGCCAGCAGCTCCCCAAGGACTGATCTCACCTCCACCTACGAGCAGTACTTC
CASSSPRTDLTSTYEQYF
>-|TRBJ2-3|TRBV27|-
TGTGCCAGCAGTCCTACGCCAGATACGCAGTATTTT
CASSPTPDTQYF
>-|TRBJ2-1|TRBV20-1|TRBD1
TGCAGTGCTCAGGTGGTCCGGGACAGGGGGGCTGAGCAGTTCTTC
CSAQVVRDRGAEQFF
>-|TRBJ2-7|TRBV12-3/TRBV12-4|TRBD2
TGTGCCAGCAGACCGGGACTAACTACCTACGAGCAGTACTTC
CASRPGLTTYEQYF
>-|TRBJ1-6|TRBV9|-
TGTGCCAGCAGCGTAGACTGGCAACCACCCCTCCACTTT
CASSVDWQPPLHF
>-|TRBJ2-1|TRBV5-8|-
TGTGCCAGCAGCTTCGAGGGGTCCTACAATGAGCAGTTCTTC
CASSFEGSYNEQFF
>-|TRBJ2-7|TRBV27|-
TGTGCCAGCAGTTTATTTCGACAGTCTTACGAGCAGTACTTC
CASSLFRQSYEQYF
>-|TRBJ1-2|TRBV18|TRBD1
TGTGCCAGCTCACCAGACAGGGATTTTGGCTACACCTTC
CASSPDRDFGYTF